The rows below give T cell receptor beta chains drawn from one sample of a study of blood T cell repertoires in COVID-19. Clones were sequenced by immunoSEQ multiplex PCR, and TCRdb holds only the in-frame ones, with some missing. The sample includes 45,000 or so clones, about 86% seen only once; the top ten take 3.9%. Sequences were obtained from peripheral blood. The receptors originated from a man aged 35 to 55 with COVID-19, enrolled during active disease. CDR3s include the opening cysteine and the closing phenylalanine or tryptophan. A D gene is named only where the DNA matches it firmly. The size entry is marked missing in some rows and otherwise reads once, few, many or a size class.

>TRBJ2-3|TRBV28|NA|NA
CASSRDSITDTQYF
TGTGCCAGCTCCCGGGACTCAATCACAGATACGCAGTATTTT
>TRBJ2-6|TRBV19|NA|NA
CASSITGPAGAGANVLTF
TGTGCCAGTAGTATAACCGGCCCCGCGGGTGCAGGGGCCAACGTCCTGACTTTC
>TRBJ2-1|TRBV5-1|NA|NA
CASREGNYNEQFF
TGCGCCAGCAGGGAGGGGAATTACAATGAGCAGTTCTTC
>TRBJ2-7|TRBV29-1|NA|NA
CSVDRVGSEQYF
TGCAGCGTAGACAGAGTGGGATCCGAGCAGTACTTC
>TRBJ2-7|TRBV29-1|few|TRBD1
CSAQKGQVVPYEQYF
TGCAGCGCCCAAAAGGGACAGGTTGTACCCTACGAGCAGTACTTC
>TRBJ1-5|TRBV19|NA|NA
CASSMGREGRQPQHF
TGTGCCAGTAGTATGGGGAGGGAGGGAAGGCAGCCCCAGCATTTT
>TRBJ1-5|TRBV30|NA|NA
CAWNLGSNQPQHF
TGTGCCTGGAACCTAGGAAGCAATCAGCCCCAGCATTTT
>TRBJ2-5|TRBV23-1|NA|NA
CASSLRAGLYQETQYF
TGCGCCAGCAGTCTAAGGGCGGGATTATACCAAGAGACCCAGTACTTC
>TRBJ1-4|TRBV11-3|NA|TRBD1
CASSRSGTADEKLFF
TGTGCCAGCAGCCGTTCGGGGACAGCCGATGAAAAACTGTTTTTT
>TRBJ1-1|TRBV29-1|NA|NA
CSVERGSVEAFF
TGCAGCGTTGAGAGGGGGAGTGTCGAAGCTTTCTTT
>TRBJ2-7|TRBV5-1|NA|TRBD1
CASSFGGTGVYEQYF
TGCGCCAGCAGCTTTGGCGGGACAGGGGTGTACGAGCAGTACTTC
>TRBJ2-5|TRBV30|medium-sized|NA
CAWSGDRYQETQYF
TGTGCCTGGAGTGGAGACAGGTACCAAGAGACCCAGTACTTC
>TRBJ2-1|TRBV19|NA|TRBD2
CASSGGGPYNEQFF
TGTGCCAGTAGTGGCGGGGGTCCTTACAATGAGCAGTTCTTC
>TRBJ2-2|TRBV30|NA|TRBD1
CAWTQGARTGELFF
TGTGCCTGGACGCAGGGGGCACGCACCGGGGAGCTGTTTTTT
>TRBJ2-3|TRBV6-5|NA|NA
CASHNPPDTQYF
TGTGCCAGTCACAACCCGCCAGATACGCAGTATTTT
>TRBJ2-6|TRBV30|NA|NA
CAWSVTRGGANVLTF
TGTGCCTGGAGCGTCACTCGCGGTGGGGCCAACGTCCTGACTTTC
>TRBJ1-5|TRBV6-5|NA|NA
CASSYGANQPQHF
TGTGCCAGCAGTTATGGTGCGAATCAGCCCCAGCATTTT
>TRBJ2-5|TRBV6-1|once|NA
CASGEAMRKQETQYF
TGTGCCAGCGGGGAAGCGATGAGGAAGCAAGAGACCCAGTACTTC
>TRBJ1-3|TRBV19|NA|TRBD1
CASSRTGGFGNTIYF
TGTGCCAGCTCTCGGACAGGGGGTTTTGGAAACACCATATATTTT
>TRBJ2-5|TRBV13|NA|NA
CASSLGVVSAETQYF
TGTGCCAGCAGCTTAGGAGTAGTTAGTGCCGAGACCCAGTACTTC
>TRBJ1-2|TRBV18|NA|NA
CATLKGHANYGYTF
TGTGCCACCTTAAAGGGACACGCTAACTATGGCTACACCTTC
>TRBJ2-1|TRBV4-1|NA|TRBD1
CASSQEGQGVHEQFF
TGCGCCAGCAGCCAAGAAGGGCAGGGGGTCCATGAGCAGTTCTTC
>TRBJ2-7|TRBV7-9|NA|TRBD2
CASSPPTGGPRSEQYF
TGTGCCAGCAGCCCCCCTACGGGAGGGCCGAGAAGCGAGCAGTACTTC
>TRBJ1-1|TRBV19|NA|NA
CASSPGLAMNTEAFF
TGTGCCAGTAGTCCAGGGCTGGCCATGAACACTGAAGCTTTCTTT
>TRBJ1-1|TRBV12-3/TRBV12-4|NA|NA
CASSPRGTEAFF
TGTGCCAGCAGTCCCCGAGGGACTGAAGCTTTCTTT
>TRBJ2-3|TRBV6-5|once|NA
CASSYSGHTDTQYF
TGTGCCAGCAGTTACTCGGGCCACACAGATACGCAGTATTTT
>TRBJ1-5|TRBV27|NA|TRBD1
CASSPKGQGIQFGNQPQHF
TGTGCCAGCAGTCCCAAGGGACAGGGTATTCAATTCGGCAATCAGCCCCAGCATTTT
>TRBJ2-5|TRBV2|NA|NA
CASSGGNYRVLLQETQYF
TGTGCCAGCAGTGGGGGCAACTACAGGGTGCTCCTCCAAGAGACCCAGTACTTC
>TRBJ2-4|TRBV5-3|NA|TRBD2
CARSLDASGRNIQYF
TGTGCCAGAAGCTTGGATGCTAGCGGGAGGAACATTCAGTACTTC
>TRBJ1-5|TRBV11-2|NA|TRBD1
CASSRTGMNQPQHF
TGTGCCAGCAGCAGGACAGGCATGAATCAGCCCCAGCATTTT
>TRBJ1-1|TRBV5-4|NA|TRBD1
CASSLVDRGNTEAFF
TGTGCCAGCAGCCTCGTGGACAGGGGCAACACTGAAGCTTTCTTT